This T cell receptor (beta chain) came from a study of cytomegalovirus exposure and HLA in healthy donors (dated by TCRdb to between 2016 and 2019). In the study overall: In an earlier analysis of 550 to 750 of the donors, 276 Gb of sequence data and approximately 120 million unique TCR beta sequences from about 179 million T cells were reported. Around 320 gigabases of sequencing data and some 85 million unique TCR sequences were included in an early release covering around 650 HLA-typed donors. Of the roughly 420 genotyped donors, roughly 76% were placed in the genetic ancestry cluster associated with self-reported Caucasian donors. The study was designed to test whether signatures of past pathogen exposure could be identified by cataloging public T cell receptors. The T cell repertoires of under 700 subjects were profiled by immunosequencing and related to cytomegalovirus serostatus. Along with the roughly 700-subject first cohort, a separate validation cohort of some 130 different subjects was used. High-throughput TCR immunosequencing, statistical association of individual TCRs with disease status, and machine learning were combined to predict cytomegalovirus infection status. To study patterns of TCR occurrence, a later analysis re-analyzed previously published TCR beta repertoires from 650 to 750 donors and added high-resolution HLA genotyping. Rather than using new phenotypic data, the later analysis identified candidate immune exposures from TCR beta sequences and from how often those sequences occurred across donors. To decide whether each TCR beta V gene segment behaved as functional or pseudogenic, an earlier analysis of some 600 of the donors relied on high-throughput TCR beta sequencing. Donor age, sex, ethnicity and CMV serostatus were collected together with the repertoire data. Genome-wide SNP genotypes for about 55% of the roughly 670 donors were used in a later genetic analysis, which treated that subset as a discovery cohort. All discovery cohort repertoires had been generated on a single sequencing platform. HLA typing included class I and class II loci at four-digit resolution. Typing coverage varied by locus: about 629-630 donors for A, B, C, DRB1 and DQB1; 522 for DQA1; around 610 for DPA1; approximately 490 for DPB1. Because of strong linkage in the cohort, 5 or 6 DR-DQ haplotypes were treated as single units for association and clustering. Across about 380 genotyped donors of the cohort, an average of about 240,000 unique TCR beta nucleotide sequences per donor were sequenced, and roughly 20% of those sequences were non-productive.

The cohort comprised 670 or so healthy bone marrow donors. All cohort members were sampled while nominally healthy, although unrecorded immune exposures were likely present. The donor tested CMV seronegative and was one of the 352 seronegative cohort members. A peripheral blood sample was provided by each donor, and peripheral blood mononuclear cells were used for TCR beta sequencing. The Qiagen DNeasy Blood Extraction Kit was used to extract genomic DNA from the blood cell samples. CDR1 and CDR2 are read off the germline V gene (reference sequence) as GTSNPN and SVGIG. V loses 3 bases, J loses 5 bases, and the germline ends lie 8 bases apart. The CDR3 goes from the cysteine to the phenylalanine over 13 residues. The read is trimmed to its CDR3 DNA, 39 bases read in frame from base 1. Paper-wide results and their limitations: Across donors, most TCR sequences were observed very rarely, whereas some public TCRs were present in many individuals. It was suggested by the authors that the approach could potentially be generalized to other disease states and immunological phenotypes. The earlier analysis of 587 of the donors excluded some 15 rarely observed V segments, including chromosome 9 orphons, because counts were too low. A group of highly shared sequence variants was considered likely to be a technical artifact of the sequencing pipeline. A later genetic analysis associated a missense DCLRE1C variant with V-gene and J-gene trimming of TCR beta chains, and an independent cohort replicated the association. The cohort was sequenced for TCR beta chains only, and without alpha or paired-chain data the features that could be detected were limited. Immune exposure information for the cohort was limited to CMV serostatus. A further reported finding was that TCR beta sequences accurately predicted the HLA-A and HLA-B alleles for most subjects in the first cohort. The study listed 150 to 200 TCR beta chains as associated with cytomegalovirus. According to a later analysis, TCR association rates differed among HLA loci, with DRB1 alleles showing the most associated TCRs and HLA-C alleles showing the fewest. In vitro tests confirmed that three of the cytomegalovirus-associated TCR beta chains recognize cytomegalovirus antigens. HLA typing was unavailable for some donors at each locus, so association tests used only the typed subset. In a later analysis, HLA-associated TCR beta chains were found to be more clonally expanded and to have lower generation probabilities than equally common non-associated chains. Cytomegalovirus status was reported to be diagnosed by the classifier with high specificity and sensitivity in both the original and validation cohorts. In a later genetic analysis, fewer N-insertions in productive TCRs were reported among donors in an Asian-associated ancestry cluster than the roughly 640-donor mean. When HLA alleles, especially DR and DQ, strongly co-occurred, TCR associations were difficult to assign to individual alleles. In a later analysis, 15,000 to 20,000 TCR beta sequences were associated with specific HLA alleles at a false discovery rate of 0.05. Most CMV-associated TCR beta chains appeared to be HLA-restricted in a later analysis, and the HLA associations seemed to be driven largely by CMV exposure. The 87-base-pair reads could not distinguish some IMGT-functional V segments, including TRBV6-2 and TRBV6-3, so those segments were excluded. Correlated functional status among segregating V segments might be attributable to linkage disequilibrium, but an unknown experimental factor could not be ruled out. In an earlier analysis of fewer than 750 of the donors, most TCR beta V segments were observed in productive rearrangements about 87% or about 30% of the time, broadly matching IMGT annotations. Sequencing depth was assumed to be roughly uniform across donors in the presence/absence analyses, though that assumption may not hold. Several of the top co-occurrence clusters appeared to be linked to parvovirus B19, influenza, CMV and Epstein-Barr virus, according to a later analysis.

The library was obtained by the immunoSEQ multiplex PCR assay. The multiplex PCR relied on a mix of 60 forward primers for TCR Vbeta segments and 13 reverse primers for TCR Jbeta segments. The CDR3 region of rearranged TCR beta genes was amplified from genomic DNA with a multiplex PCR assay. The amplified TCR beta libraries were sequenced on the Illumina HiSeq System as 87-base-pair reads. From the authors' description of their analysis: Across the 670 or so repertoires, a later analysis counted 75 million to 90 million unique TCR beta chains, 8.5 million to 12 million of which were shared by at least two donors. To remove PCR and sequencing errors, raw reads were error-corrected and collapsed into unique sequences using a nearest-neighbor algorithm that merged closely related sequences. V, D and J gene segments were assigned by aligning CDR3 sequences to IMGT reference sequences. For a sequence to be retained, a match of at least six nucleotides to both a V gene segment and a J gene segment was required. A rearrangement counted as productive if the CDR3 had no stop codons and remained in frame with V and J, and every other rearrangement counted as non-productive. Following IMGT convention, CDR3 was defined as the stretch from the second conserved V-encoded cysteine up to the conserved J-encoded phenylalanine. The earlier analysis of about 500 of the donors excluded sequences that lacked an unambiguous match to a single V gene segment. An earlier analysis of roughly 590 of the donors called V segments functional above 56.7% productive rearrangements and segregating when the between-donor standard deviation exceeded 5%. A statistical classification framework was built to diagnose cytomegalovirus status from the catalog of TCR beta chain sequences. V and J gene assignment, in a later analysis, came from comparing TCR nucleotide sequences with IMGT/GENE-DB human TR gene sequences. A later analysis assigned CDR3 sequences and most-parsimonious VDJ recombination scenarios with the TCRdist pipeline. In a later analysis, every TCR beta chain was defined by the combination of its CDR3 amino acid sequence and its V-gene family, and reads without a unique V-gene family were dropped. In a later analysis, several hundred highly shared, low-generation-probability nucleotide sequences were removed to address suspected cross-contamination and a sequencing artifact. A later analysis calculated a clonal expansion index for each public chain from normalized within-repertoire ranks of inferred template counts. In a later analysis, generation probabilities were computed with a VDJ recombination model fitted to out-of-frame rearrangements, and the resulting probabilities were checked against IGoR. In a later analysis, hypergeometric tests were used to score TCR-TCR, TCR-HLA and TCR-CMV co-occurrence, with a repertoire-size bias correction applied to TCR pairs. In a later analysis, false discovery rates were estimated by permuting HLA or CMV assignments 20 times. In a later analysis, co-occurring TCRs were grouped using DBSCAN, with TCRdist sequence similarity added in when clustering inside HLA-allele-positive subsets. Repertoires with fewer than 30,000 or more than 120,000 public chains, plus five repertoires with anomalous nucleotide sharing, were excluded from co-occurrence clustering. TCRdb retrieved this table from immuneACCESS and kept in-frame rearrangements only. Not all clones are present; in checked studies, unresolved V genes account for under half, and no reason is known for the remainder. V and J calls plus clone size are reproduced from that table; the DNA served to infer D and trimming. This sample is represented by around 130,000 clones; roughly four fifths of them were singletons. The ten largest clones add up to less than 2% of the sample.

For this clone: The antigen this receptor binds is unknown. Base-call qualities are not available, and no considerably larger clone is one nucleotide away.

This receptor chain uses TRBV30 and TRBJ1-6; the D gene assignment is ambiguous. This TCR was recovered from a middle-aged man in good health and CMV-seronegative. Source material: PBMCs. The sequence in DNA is TGTGCCTGGAGGGAGGACCATAATTCACCCCTCCACTTT. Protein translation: CAWREDHNSPLHF. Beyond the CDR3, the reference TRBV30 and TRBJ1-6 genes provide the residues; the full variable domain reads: SQTIHQWPATLVQPVGSPLSLECTVEGTSNPNLYWYRQAAGRGLQLLFYSVGIGQISSEVPQNLSASRPQDRQFILSSKKLLLSDSGFYLCAWREDHNSPLHFGNGTRLTVT.